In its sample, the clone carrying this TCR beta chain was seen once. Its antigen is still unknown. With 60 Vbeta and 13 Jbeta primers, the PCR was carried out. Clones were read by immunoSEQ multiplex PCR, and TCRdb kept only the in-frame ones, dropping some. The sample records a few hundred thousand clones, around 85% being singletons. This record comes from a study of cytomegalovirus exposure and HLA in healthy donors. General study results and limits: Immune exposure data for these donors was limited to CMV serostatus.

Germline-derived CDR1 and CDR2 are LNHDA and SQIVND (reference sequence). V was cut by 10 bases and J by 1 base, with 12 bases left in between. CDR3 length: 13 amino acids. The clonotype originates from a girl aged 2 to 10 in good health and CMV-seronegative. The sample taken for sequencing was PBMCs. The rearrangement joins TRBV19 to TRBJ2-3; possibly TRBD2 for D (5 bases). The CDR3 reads CATRVGGTDTQYF. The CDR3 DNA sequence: TGTGCCACCCGAGTGGGAGGCACAGATACGCAGTATTTT.